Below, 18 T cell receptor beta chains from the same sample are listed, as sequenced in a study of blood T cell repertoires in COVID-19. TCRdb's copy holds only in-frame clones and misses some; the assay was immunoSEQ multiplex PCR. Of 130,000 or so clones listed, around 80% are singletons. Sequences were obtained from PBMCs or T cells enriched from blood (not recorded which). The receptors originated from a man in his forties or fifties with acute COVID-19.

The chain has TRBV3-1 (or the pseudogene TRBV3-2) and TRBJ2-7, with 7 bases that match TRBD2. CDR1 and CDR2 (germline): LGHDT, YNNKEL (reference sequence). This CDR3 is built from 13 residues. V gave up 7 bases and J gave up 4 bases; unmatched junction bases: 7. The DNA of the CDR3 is TGTGCCAGCACCCCCAGCGGGGTGTACGAGCAGTACTTC. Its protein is CASTPSGVYEQYF.

The chain's CDR3 is CASSVATSDPIYGYTF. The CDR3 coding sequence is TGTGCCAGCAGCGTAGCTACAAGCGACCCGATCTATGGCTACACCTTC. This chain links TRBV9 with TRBJ1-2; D not resolved. Germline loops: CDR1 SGDLS, CDR2 YYNGEE. V dropped 0 bases and J dropped 4 bases, with 16 bases sitting between them. This CDR3 region has 16 residues.

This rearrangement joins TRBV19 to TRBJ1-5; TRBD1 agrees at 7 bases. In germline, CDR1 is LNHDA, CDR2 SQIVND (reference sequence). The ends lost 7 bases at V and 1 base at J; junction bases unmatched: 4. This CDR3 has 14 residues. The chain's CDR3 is CASKLQGSNQPQHF. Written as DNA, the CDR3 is TGTGCCAGTAAACTACAGGGGAGCAATCAGCCCCAGCATTTT.

The CDR3 DNA follows: TGTGCCAGCAGTTTGGGGGGGTCGGCTGGCTACACCTTC. Its translation: CASSLGGSAGYTF. V is TRBV12-3 or TRBV12-4 and J is TRBJ1-2, with a tentative D call TRBD1 (5 bases). This CDR3 contains 13 residues. V lost 3 bases and J 7 bases, leaving 12 bases between the germline ends.

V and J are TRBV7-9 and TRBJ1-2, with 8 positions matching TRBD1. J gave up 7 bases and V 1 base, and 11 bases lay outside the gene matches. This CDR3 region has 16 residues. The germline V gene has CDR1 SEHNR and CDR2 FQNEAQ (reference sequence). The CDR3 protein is CASSLEGSQGASGYTF. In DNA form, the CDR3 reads TGTGCCAGCAGCTTAGAGGGGTCCCAGGGGGCGAGTGGCTACACCTTC.

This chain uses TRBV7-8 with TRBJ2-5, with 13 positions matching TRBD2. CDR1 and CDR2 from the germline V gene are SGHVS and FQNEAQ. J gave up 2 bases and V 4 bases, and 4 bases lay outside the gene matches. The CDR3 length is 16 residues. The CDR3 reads CASSWQTSGGQETQYF. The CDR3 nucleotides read TGTGCCAGCAGCTGGCAGACTAGCGGGGGGCAAGAGACCCAGTACTTC.

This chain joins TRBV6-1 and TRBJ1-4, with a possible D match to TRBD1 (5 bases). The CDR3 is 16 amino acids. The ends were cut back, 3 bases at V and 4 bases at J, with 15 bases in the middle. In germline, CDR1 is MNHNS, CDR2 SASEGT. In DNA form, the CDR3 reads TGTGCCAGCAGTGAGACCGGGGGAGGTGGTAATGAAAAACTGTTTTTT. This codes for CASSETGGGGNEKLFF.

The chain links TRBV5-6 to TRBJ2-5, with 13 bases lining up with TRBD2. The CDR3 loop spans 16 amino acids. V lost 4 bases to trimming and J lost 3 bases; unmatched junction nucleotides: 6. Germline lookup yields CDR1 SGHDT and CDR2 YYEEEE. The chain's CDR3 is CASSLTSGGAEETQYF. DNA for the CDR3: TGTGCCAGCAGCCTTACTAGCGGGGGGGCCGAAGAGACCCAGTACTTC.

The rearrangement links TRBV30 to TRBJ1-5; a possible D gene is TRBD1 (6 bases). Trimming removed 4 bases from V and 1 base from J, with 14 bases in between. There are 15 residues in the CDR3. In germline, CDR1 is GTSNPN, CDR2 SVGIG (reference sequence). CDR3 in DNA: TGTGCCTGGAATTCAGGGGTGGCGAGCAATCAGCCCCAGCATTTT. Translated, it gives CAWNSGVASNQPQHF.

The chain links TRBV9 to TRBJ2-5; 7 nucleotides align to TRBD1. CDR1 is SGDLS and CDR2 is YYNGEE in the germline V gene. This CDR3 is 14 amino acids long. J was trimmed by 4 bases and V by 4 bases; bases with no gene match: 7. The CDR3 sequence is CASSPGQVVETQYF. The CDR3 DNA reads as TGTGCCAGCAGCCCAGGACAGGTCGTAGAGACCCAGTACTTC.

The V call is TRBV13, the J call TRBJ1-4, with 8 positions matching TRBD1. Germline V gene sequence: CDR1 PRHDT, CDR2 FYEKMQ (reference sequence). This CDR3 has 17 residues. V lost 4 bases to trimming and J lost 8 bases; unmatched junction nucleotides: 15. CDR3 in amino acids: CASSSRAGGSLEEKLFF. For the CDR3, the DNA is TGTGCCAGCAGCTCACGCGCAGGGGGCAGCTTAGAAGAAAAACTGTTTTTT.

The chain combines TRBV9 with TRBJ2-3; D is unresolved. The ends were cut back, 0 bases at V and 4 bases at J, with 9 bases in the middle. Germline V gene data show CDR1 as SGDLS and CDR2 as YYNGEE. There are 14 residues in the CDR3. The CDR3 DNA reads TGTGCCAGCAGCGTAGGAGTCTCCTCAGATACGCAGTATTTT. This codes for CASSVGVSSDTQYF. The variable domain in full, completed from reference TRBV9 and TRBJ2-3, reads DSGVTQTPKHLITATGQRVTLRCSPRSGDLSVYWYQQSLDQGLQFLIQYYNGEERAKGNILERFSAQQFPDLHSELNLSSLELGDSALYFCASSVGVSSDTQYFGPGTRLTVL.

CDR3 nucleotide sequence: TGTGCCACCAGCGGAGTTTATGACAGGGGAAATCAGCCCCAGCATTTT. It codes for CATSGVYDRGNQPQHF. The chain has TRBV15 and TRBJ1-5; 8 bases are shared with TRBD1. The V gene's germline CDR1 is LNHNV and CDR2 YYDKDF (reference sequence). This CDR3 contains 16 residues. Trimming removed 5 bases from V and 4 bases from J; junction bases left unmatched: 10.

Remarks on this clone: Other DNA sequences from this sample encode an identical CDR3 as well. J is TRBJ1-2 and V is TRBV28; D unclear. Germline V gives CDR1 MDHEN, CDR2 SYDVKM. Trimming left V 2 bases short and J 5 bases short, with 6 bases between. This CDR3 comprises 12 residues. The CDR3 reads CASSLRGYGYTF. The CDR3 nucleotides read TGTGCCAGCAGTTTAAGAGGTTATGGCTACACCTTC.

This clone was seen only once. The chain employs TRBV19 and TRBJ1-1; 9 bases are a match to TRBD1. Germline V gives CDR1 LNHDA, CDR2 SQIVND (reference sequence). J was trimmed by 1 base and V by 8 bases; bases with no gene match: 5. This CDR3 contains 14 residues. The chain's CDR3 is CASLNRGPNTEAFF. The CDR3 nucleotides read TGTGCCAGTTTAAACAGGGGGCCGAACACTGAAGCTTTCTTT.

The CDR3 loop reads CASGVTGDEQYF. The CDR3 DNA follows: TGTGCCAGCGGTGTAACGGGGGACGAGCAGTACTTC. The chain has TRBV12-3 or TRBV12-4 and TRBJ2-7; TRBD2 might be the D (6 bases). CDR3 length: 12 amino acids. Trimming shortened V by 8 bases and J by 5 bases, and 13 bases separated the two germline ends.

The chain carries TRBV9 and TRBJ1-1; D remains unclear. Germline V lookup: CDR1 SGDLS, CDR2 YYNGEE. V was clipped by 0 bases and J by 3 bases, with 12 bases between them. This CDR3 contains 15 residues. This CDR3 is CASSVDNGLYTEAFF. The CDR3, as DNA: TGTGCCAGCAGCGTAGATAACGGACTTTACACTGAAGCTTTCTTT.

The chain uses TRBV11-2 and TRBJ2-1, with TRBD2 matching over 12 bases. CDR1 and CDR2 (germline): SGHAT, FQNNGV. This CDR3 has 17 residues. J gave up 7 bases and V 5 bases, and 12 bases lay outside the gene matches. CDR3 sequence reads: CASSVASGGAEDNEQFF. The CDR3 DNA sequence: TGTGCCAGCAGCGTGGCTAGCGGGGGGGCAGAGGATAATGAGCAGTTCTTC.